These 10 T cell receptor beta chains originate from one sample sequenced in a study of CD8 T cells in ankylosing spondylitis. TCRdb reanalysed the 5' RACE reads using MiXCR and keeps one entry per CDR3 protein. The table includes about 190,000 distinct CDR3 sequences, 10% to 15% detected once. Input material: blood, either unsorted or a sorted T cell fraction (not recorded which). These receptors were taken from a female donor with ankylosing spondylitis or in good health (not recorded which).

The rearrangement links TRBV5-1 to TRBJ2-7; 9 nucleotides agree with TRBD1. The CDR3 runs to 15 residues. Unmatched junction bases numbered 16, after V lost 4 bases and J lost 11 bases. Germline CDR1 is SGHRS and CDR2 is YFSETQ. DNA of the CDR3: TGCGCCAGCAGCCCCATCGAATCGGGACAGGGAAAGAAGTACTTC. Translation: CASSPIESGQGKKYF.

This clonotype was observed many times. The chain carries TRBV18 and TRBJ2-5; D possibly corresponds to TRBD1 (6 bases). Germline V gene data show CDR1 as KGHSH and CDR2 as LQKENI. The CDR3 consists of 14 residues. V shed 2 bases and J shed 2 bases, with 9 bases lying between them. The CDR3, as DNA: TGTGCCAGCTCACCAGTGGGGGCACAAGAGACCCAGTACTTC. Translated: CASSPVGAQETQYF.

In this sample, this clonotype turned up a few times. The CDR3 sequence is CASSATGDNEQFF. Written as DNA, the CDR3 is TGTGCCAGCAGCGCGACAGGGGACAATGAGCAGTTCTTC. V gene TRBV7-8 combines with J gene TRBJ2-1, with 8 bases matching TRBD1. V dropped 5 bases and J dropped 5; count of bases not matched to a gene: 2. The CDR3 sequence is 13 residues long. CDR1 is SGHVS, CDR2 FQNEAQ, per germline.

This clonotype has at least ten counts. This chain links TRBV7-3 with TRBJ2-3; D is unclear. The CDR3 extends over 14 amino acids. Germline V lookup: CDR1 SGHTA, CDR2 FQGTGA. Deletions cut 5 bases from V and 2 bases from J, with 11 bases between. This chain's CDR3 is CASSLGWATDTQYF. CDR3 nucleotides: TGTGCCAGCAGCCTAGGTTGGGCCACAGATACGCAGTATTTT.

In DNA form, the CDR3 reads TGTGCCAGCAGCTTAGGGCAGGGGAGTATCGGTGAAAAACTGTTTTTT. Its translation: CASSLGQGSIGEKLFF. V gene TRBV7-2 combines with J gene TRBJ1-4; a weak D match, TRBD1 (6 bases). Trimming pared 1 base from V and 7 bases from J, leaving 16 bases between. This CDR3 is built from 16 residues. CDR1 SGHTA and CDR2 FQGNSA come from the germline V gene.

This clonotype occurred many times. The gene calls are TRBV2 and TRBJ2-3, with D uncertain. Trimming left V 1 base short and J 4 bases short, with 15 bases between. The CDR3 length is 16 residues. Germline CDR1 is SNHLY and CDR2 is FYNNEI. Here the CDR3 reads CASSEGVEGPADTQYF. The CDR3 DNA sequence: TGTGCCAGCAGTGAAGGAGTGGAAGGTCCCGCAGATACGCAGTATTTT. Looking up the rest from reference TRBV2 and TRBJ2-3 gives the full variable domain: EPEVTQTPSHQVTQMGQEVILRCVPISNHLYFYWYRQILGQKVEFLVSFYNNEISEKSEIFDDQFSVERPDGSNFTLKIRSTKLEDSAMYFCASSEGVEGPADTQYFGPGTRLTVL.

About this clonotype: One end of the junction fails to match germline, which may point to a read error. The chain employs TRBV29-1 and TRBJ2-7, with 8 bases that match TRBD1. The CDR3 covers 13 residues. Germline values: CDR1 SQVTM, CDR2 ANQGSEA. The CDR3 spells CSVQGARTYEQCF. The DNA for the CDR3 is TGCAGCGTTCAGGGGGCAAGGACCTACGAGCAGTGCTTC.

The chain is built from TRBV19 and TRBJ2-2; TRBD1 or TRBD2 may be the D gene (5 bases each). Trimming shortened V by 6 bases and J by 1 base, and 12 bases separated the two germline ends. This CDR3 has 15 amino acids. Germline V lookup: CDR1 LNHDA, CDR2 SQIVND (reference sequence). The CDR3 DNA sequence: TGTGCCAGTAGCCCCGTTGGGGGGAACACCGGGGAGCTGTTTTTT. It codes for CASSPVGGNTGELFF.

There are many counts of this clonotype. Germline is not matched at one junction end, which may reflect a read error. The chain carries TRBV6-2 or TRBV6-3 and TRBJ2-1; D gene ambiguous. This CDR3 comprises 15 residues. Looked up from germline, CDR1 is MNHEY and CDR2 is SVGEGT. The CDR3 region is CASRDSRRLYNEQFF. CDR3 DNA: TGTGCCAGCAGAGACTCCCGCCGCTTATACAATGAGCAGTTTTTC.

This clonotype was counted at least ten times. The chain combines TRBV10-3 with TRBJ2-7; D is undetermined. The CDR3 covers 14 residues. Germline V gene sequence: CDR1 ENHRY, CDR2 SYGVKD. The V end lost 3 bases, the J end lost 1 base, and 10 bases lay between the germline ends. As DNA, the CDR3 is TGTGCCATCAGTGATTCTTCGGGTTCCTACGAGCAGTACTTC. Amino acids: CAISDSSGSYEQYF.